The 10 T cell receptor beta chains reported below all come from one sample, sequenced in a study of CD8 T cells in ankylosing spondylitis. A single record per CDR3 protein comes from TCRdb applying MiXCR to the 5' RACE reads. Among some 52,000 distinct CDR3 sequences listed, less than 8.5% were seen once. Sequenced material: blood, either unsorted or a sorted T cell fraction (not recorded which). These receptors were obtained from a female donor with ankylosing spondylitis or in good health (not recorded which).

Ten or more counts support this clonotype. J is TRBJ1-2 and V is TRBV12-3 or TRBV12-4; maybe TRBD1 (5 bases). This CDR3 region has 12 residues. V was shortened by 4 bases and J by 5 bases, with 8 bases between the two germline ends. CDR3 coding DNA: TGTGCCAGCAGTTCCAAGGGGTATGGCTACACCTTC. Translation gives CASSSKGYGYTF.

The CDR3 is CASSYDYTNSYEQYF. CDR3 in DNA: TGTGCCAGCAGTTATGATTATACAAACTCCTACGAGCAGTACTTC. The gene calls are TRBV6-2 or TRBV6-3 and TRBJ2-7; D call uncertain. There are 15 residues in the CDR3. CDR1 MNHEY and CDR2 SVGEGT come from the germline V gene. The V end lost 3 bases, the J end lost 0 bases, and 12 bases lay between the germline ends.

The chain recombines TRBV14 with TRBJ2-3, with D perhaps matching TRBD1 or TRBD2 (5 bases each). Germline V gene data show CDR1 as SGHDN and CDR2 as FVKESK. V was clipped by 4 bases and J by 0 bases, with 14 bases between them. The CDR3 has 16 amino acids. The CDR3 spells CASSLNRGRSTDTQYF. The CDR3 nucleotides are TGTGCCAGCAGCCTCAACCGGGGCAGGAGCACAGATACGCAGTATTTT. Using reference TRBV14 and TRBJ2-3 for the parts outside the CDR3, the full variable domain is EAGVTQFPSHSVIEKGQTVTLRCDPISGHDNLYWYRRVMGKEIKFLLHFVKESKQDESGMPNNRFLAERTGGTYSTLKVQPAELEDSGVYFCASSLNRGRSTDTQYFGPGTRLTVL.

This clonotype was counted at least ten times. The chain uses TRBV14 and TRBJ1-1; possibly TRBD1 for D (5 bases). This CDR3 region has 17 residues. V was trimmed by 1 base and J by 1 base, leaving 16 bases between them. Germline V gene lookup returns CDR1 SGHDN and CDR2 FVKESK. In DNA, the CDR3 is TGTGCCAGCAGCCAAGGATTTACCGGGACGGGGAACACTGAAGCTTTCTTT. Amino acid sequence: CASSQGFTGTGNTEAFF.

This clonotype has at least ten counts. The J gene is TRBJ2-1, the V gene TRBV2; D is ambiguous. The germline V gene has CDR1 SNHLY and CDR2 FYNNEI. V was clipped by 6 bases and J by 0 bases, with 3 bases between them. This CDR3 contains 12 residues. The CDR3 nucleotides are TGTGCCAGCAGGGACTCCTACAATGAGCAGTTCTTC. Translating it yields CASRDSYNEQFF.

CDR3 nucleotides: TGCAGCGTTGAAGGGGTTCCACAGAGGAGTGAGCAGTTCTTC. Amino acids: CSVEGVPQRSEQFF. The chain links TRBV29-1 to TRBJ2-1, with D unresolved. This CDR3 region has 14 residues. The germline CDR1 and CDR2 sequences are SQVTM and ANQGSEA. V dropped 1 base and J dropped 9 bases, with 16 bases sitting between them.

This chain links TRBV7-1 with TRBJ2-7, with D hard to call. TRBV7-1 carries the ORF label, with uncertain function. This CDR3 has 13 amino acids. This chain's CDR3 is CAISSGPFCEQYV. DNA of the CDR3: TGTGCCATCAGCTCCGGGCCATTCTGCGAGCAGTACGTC.

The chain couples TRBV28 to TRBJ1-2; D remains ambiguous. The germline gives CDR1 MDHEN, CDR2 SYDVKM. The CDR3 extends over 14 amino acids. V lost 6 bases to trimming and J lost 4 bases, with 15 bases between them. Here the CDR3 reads CASSNHPSSYGYTF. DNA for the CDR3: TGTGCCAGCAGCAATCACCCCTCGAGCTATGGCTACACCTTC.

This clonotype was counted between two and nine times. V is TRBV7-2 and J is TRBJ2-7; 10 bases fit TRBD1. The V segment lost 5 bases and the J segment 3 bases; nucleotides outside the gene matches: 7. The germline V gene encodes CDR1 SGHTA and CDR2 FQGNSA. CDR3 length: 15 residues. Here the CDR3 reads CASSPQGTGVYEQYF. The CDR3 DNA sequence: TGTGCCAGCAGCCCACAAGGGACAGGGGTCTACGAGCAGTACTTC.

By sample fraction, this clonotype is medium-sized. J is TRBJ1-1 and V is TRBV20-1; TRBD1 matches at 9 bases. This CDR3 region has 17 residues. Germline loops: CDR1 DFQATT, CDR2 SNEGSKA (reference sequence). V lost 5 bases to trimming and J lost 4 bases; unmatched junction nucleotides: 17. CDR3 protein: CSAEPGQGRFGATEAFF. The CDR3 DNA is TGCAGTGCTGAGCCGGGACAGGGAAGGTTCGGGGCCACTGAAGCTTTCTTT.